This T cell receptor (beta chain) was observed in a study of shared clonotypes between healthy human individuals. As regards this clone: The antigen remains undetermined.

An assay was performed, and its level was deep. TCRdb's copy holds only in-frame clones and misses some; the assay was immunoSEQ multiplex PCR. Found here are about 1.1 million clones, 75% to 80% of them singletons; the top ten hold 0.5% to 0.6%. General study points: Estimated richness values were generally larger in naive subsets than in memory subsets. The generation probabilities recorded for non-shared clonotypes fell below those of clonotypes shared by all four donors.

The CDR3 runs to 16 residues. V gave up 4 bases and J gave up 8 bases, with 22 bases separating them. Per germline, CDR1 SGHNT and CDR2 YYREEE (reference sequence). The V call is TRBV5-4, the J call TRBJ2-1; TRBD2 is a possible D gene (5 bases). The specimen sequenced was memory CD4+ T cells from PBMCs. The subset: CD45RA-negative fraction. The receptor comes from a man between 18 and 35 years old in good health. Some clones in this sample may be carry-over from other donors' samples. The CDR3 nucleotides are TGTGCCAGCAGCGCCGGGGTCATGGGAGTATTCGATGAGCAGTTCTTC. Its translation: CASSAGVMGVFDEQFF.